A single sample gave rise to the 10 T cell receptor beta chains below, sequenced in a study of blood T cell repertoires in COVID-19 (dated by TCRdb to 2019 to 2021). Library preparation employed the immunoSEQ multiplex PCR assay. The table comes from immuneACCESS by way of TCRdb, which keeps in-frame sequences with V and J called. Part of the clones is missing from these tables; in studies checked, under half for an unresolved V gene and the rest for unknown reasons. For this sample the table gives roughly 500,000 clones, of which 89% were detected only once. The ten largest make up 0.9% of the sample. What was sequenced was peripheral blood. The source is a man younger than 35 with COVID-19, enrolled during active disease.

This chain links TRBV27 with TRBJ1-2, with a possible D match to TRBD1 (6 bases). The germline V gene has CDR1 MNHEY and CDR2 SMNVEV (reference sequence). The CDR3 is made up of 14 amino acids. Trimming removed 6 bases from V and 7 bases from J, with 18 bases in between. CDR3 in amino acids: CASRMPGHLGGYTF. The CDR3 region has the DNA TGTGCCAGCAGGATGCCGGGACATCTAGGTGGCTACACCTTC.

J is TRBJ1-4 and V is TRBV7-9, with D unresolved. Germline V lookup: CDR1 SEHNR, CDR2 FQNEAQ (reference sequence). V lost 2 bases and J lost 5, with 6 bases in between. The CDR3 sequence is 13 residues long. DNA for the CDR3: TGTGCCAGCAGCTTATCGGGAAATGAAAAACTGTTTTTT. Translating gives CASSLSGNEKLFF.

The chain is built from TRBV19 and TRBJ2-7; D is perhaps TRBD2 (6 bases). This CDR3 has 15 residues. The V gene lost 3 bases and the J gene lost 5 bases, with 17 bases spanning the gap. Germline V gene sequence: CDR1 LNHDA, CDR2 SQIVND (reference sequence). The CDR3 DNA reads as TGTGCCAGTAGTATGGGTGTCACGGGGGACCACGAGCAGTACTTC. It yields the protein CASSMGVTGDHEQYF. The full variable domain, in which reference TRBV19 and TRBJ2-7 provide the parts outside the CDR3, is DGGITQSPKYLFRKEGQNVTLSCEQNLNHDAMYWYRQDPGQGLRLIYYSQIVNDFQKGDIAEGYSVSREKKESFPLTVTSAQKNPTAFYLCASSMGVTGDHEQYFGPGTRLTVT.

The rearrangement links TRBV2 to TRBJ2-7; D possibly corresponds to TRBD1 (5 bases). Per the germline V gene, CDR1 is SNHLY and CDR2 is FYNNEI. CDR3 length equals 14 residues. Trimming cost V 5 bases and J 3 bases, with 14 bases left between them. CDR3 DNA sequence: TGTGCCAGCAGTTCCGCAGGGTGGAACTACGAGCAGTACTTC. Translating gives CASSSAGWNYEQYF.

In its sample, this clone was seen a few times. The chain has TRBV19 and TRBJ2-2; D perhaps matches TRBD1 (5 bases). The V gene lost 7 bases and the J gene lost 4 bases, with 16 bases spanning the gap. The CDR3 extends over 15 amino acids. Germline CDR1 reads LNHDA; CDR2 reads SQIVND (reference sequence). The CDR3 is CASKGLQDLTGELFF. The DNA for the CDR3 is TGTGCCAGTAAGGGGCTCCAGGACCTCACCGGGGAGCTGTTTTTT.

J is TRBJ1-1 and V is TRBV25-1, with TRBD1 matching over 8 bases. Unmatched junction bases numbered 5, after V lost 4 bases and J lost 1 base. CDR3 size: 15 residues. Germline V CDR1 and CDR2: MGHDK, SYGVNS. This chain's CDR3 is CASSGSGTGNTEAFF. DNA of the CDR3: TGTGCCAGCAGTGGATCCGGGACAGGGAACACTGAAGCTTTCTTT.

The gene calls are TRBV30 and TRBJ2-7, with 7 bases lining up with TRBD1. This CDR3 has 13 amino acids. Germline lookup yields CDR1 GTSNPN and CDR2 SVGIG (reference sequence). V lost 0 bases to trimming and J lost 3 bases; unmatched junction nucleotides: 2. The CDR3 spells CAWSVHRGYEQYF. DNA of the CDR3: TGTGCCTGGAGTGTCCACAGGGGCTACGAGCAGTACTTC.

Comments on this clone: A much larger clone differs by one base, so this may be a read error. This chain uses TRBV11-3 with TRBJ2-7, with 12 bases aligning to TRBD2. Germline CDR1 and CDR2: SGHNT and YENEEA. The CDR3 has 13 amino acids. V shed 4 bases and J 5 bases; nucleotides not matched to a gene: 0. CDR3 sequence reads: CASSWTSGNEQYF. Written as DNA, the CDR3 is TGTGCCAGCAGCTGGACTAGCGGGAACGAGCAGTACTTC.

V gene TRBV2 combines with J gene TRBJ1-2; maybe TRBD1 (5 bases). The germline gives CDR1 SNHLY, CDR2 FYNNEI. V lost 6 bases to trimming and J lost 1 base, with 15 bases between them. The CDR3 consists of 15 residues. CDR3 nucleotide sequence: TGTGCCAGCAGGACTACTCGGGGGATTAACTATGGCTACACCTTC. Protein: CASRTTRGINYGYTF. The full variable domain, rest sourced from reference TRBV2 and TRBJ1-2, is EPEVTQTPSHQVTQMGQEVILRCVPISNHLYFYWYRQILGQKVEFLVSFYNNEISEKSEIFDDQFSVERPDGSNFTLKIRSTKLEDSAMYFCASRTTRGINYGYTFGSGTRLTVV.

The chain joins TRBV28 to TRBJ1-1; D gene ambiguous. V gave up 2 bases and J gave up 2 bases, with 15 bases separating them. Looked up from germline, CDR1 is MDHEN and CDR2 is SYDVKM. The CDR3 is made up of 16 amino acids. The CDR3 sequence: CASSLPLAYGNTEAFF. The DNA of the CDR3 is TGTGCCAGCAGTTTACCCTTAGCGTATGGTAACACTGAAGCTTTCTTT.